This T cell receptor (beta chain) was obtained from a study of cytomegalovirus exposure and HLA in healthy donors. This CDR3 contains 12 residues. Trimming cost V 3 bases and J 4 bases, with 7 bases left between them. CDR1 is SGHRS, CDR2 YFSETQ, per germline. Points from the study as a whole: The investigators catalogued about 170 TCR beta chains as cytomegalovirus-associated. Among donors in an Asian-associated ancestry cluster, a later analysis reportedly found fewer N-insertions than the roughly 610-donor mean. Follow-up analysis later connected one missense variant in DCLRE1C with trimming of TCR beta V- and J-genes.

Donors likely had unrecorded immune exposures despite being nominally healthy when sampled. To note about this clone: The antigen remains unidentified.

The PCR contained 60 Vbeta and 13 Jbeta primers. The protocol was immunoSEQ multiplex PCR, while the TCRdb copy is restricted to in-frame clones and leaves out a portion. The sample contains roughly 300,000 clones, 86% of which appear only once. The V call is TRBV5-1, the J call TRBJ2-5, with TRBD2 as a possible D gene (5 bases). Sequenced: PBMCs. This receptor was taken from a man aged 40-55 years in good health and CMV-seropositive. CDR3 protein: CASSSEGETQYF. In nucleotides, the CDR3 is TGCGCCAGCAGCTCCGAGGGAGAGACCCAGTACTTC.